This T cell receptor beta chain was sequenced in a study of tumor and adjacent non-tumor tissue in lung cancer. Study-wide results and limits: Normal lung showed higher cumulative top 100 clone frequency than tumor.

To note about this clonotype: Its antigen is unknown. A much larger clone lies one base from this, so it may be a read error.

The template was RNA from unsorted bulk tissue. TCRbeta libraries were built with three rounds of nested PCR, modified from ARM-PCR. Using its own MiXCR run on the multiplex PCR reads, TCRdb lists one record per CDR3 protein. Seen here are approximately 90,000 distinct CDR3 sequences, less than 80% observed once, and the top ten hold approximately 20%. This CDR3 is built from 13 residues. CDR1 MNHEY and CDR2 SVGEGT come from the germline V gene. The sequence was obtained from a man aged 55 to 70 with non-small cell lung cancer. This sequence joins TRBV6-2 or TRBV6-3 and TRBJ1-2; TRBD1 agrees at 9 bases. The sequenced sample was lung tumor tissue. The CDR3 spells CTSRGQGNYGYTF. For the CDR3, the DNA is TGTACCAGCAGGGGACAGGGAAACTATGGCTACACCTTC.